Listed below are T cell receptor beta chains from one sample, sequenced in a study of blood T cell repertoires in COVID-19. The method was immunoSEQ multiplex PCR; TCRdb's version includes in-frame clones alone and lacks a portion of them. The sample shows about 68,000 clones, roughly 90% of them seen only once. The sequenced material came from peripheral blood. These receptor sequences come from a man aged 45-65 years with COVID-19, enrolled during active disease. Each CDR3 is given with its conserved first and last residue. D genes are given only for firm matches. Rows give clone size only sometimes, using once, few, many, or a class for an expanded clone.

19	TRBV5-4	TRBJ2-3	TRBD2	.	TGTGCCAGCAGCCCCGGCGGCCTAGCGGGCGCCCCCGGGGGAGATACGCAGTATTTT	CASSPGGLAGAPGGDTQYF
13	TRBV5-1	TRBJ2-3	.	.	TGCGCCAGCAGCGCGGGGCTGACAGATACGCAGTATTTT	CASSAGLTDTQYF
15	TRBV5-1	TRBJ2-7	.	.	TGCGCCAGCAGCTCCGGGGCTCCGGGGGCCTACGAGCAGTACTTC	CASSSGAPGAYEQYF
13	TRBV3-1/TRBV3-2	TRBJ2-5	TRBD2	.	TGTGCCAGCAGCCGACGGGAGGATGAGACCCAGTACTTC	CASSRREDETQYF
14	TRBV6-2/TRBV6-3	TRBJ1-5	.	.	TGTGCCAGCAGTTATGCGGGCTCCTATCAGCCCCAGCATTTT	CASSYAGSYQPQHF
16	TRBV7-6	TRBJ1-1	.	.	TGTGCCAGCAGCTTGATCGGGGGGCGCTTGATTGCTGAAGCTTTCTTT	CASSLIGGRLIAEAFF
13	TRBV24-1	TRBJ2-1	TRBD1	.	TGTGCCACCAGTCATGTCAGGGGGAATGAGCAGTTCTTC	CATSHVRGNEQFF
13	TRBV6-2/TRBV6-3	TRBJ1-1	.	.	TGTGCCAGCAGTTTGTATACGGGCACTGAAGCTTTCTTT	CASSLYTGTEAFF
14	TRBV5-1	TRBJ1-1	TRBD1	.	TGCGCCAGCAGTCCCGGACAGGCAAACACTGAAGCTTTCTTT	CASSPGQANTEAFF
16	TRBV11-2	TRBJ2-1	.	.	TGTGCCAGCAGCTTAGGGGGGGTTGGGGAATGGAATGAGCAGTTCTTC	CASSLGGVGEWNEQFF
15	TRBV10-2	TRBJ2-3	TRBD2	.	TGCGCCAGCCACGATATGGGACTAGGCACAGATACGCAGTATTTT	CASHDMGLGTDTQYF
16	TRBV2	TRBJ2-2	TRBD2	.	TGTGCCAGCAGTGAATACCCAGCGGGAGGGGGCGGGGAGCTGTTTTTT	CASSEYPAGGGGELFF
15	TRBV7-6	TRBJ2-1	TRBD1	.	TGTGCCAGCAGCCCGGGGACAGGGTTTTCCAATGAGCAGTTCTTC	CASSPGTGFSNEQFF
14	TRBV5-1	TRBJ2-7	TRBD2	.	TGCGCCAGCAGCTGGGGCGGGGGATCGTACGAGCAGTACTTC	CASSWGGGSYEQYF
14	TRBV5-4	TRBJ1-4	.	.	TGTGCCAGCAGCTTGGGAGGGTCCAATGAAAAACTGTTTTTT	CASSLGGSNEKLFF
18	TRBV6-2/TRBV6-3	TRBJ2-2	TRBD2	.	TGTGCCAGCAGCTCATTTCTAGCGGGAGCCCGGAACACCGGGGAGCTGTTTTTT	CASSSFLAGARNTGELFF
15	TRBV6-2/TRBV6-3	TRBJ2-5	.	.	TGTGCCAGCAGTTACGGGGACAACGACCAAGAGACCCAGTACTTC	CASSYGDNDQETQYF
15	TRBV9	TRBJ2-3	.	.	TGTGCCAGCAGCGTAGAAGGGGTATCCACAGATACGCAGTATTTT	CASSVEGVSTDTQYF
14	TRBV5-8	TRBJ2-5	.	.	TGTGCCAGCAGCTTACAGGGGGAGGGAGAGACCCAGTACTTC	CASSLQGEGETQYF
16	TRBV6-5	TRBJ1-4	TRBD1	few	TGTGCCAGCAGTTACAACCCCCAGGGGGCCCATGAAAAACTGTTTTTT	CASSYNPQGAHEKLFF
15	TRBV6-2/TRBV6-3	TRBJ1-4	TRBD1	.	TGTGCCAGCAGACCTATCGGGACAGGAAATGAAAAACTGTTTTTT	CASRPIGTGNEKLFF
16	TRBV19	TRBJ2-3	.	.	TGTGCCAGTAGTATTTCCGGGAGCCCCCTCACAGATACGCAGTATTTT	CASSISGSPLTDTQYF
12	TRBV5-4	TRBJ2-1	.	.	TGTGCCAGCAGCTTGGGGGGGCAGGGGCAGTTCTTC	CASSLGGQGQFF
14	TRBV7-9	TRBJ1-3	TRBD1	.	TGTGCCAGCAGCAAGACAGGGATCGGAAACACCATATATTTT	CASSKTGIGNTIYF
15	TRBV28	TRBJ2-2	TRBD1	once	TGTGCCAGCAGTTTCGGGACAGTGAACACCGGGGAGCTGTTTTTT	CASSFGTVNTGELFF
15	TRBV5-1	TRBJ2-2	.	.	TGCGCCAGCAGCTTGGCCAGTCTGAACACCGGGGAGCTGTTTTTT	CASSLASLNTGELFF
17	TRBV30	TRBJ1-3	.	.	TGTGCCTGGAGTCCCCACCTACAGGGATCTACCGGAGGCACCATATATTTT	CAWSPHLQGSTGGTIYF
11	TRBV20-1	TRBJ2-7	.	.	TGCAGTGCTACCCTTGTCTACGAGCAGTACTTC	CSATLVYEQYF